Shown below are 9 T cell receptor beta chains from a single sample sequenced in a study of naive and memory T cell subsets. Adult healthy volunteers gave 2.5 ml peripheral blood for whole-blood RNA. Reverse transcription of blood and skin TCR RNA was primed at alpha and beta constant regions. In TCRdb, the 5' RACE reads were re-called with MiXCR into one record per CDR3 protein. The sample contains approximately 24,000 distinct CDR3 sequences, approximately 20% of which appear only once. These receptors all come from a female donor in good health.

This clonotype came up a few times. The chain uses TRBV27 and TRBJ1-1; D remains ambiguous. CDR1 and CDR2 from the germline V gene are MNHEY and SMNVEV (reference sequence). This CDR3 is built from 14 residues. Trimming shortened V by 6 bases and J by 1 base, and 12 bases separated the two germline ends. The CDR3 coding sequence is TGTGCCAGCAGCATGCTACCCAGGAACACTGAAGCTTTCTTT. It specifies CASSMLPRNTEAFF.

J is TRBJ2-3 and V is TRBV6-1; no firm D call. Trimming stripped 11 bases from V and 0 bases from J, with 15 bases between. This CDR3 spans 14 amino acids. Germline V gives CDR1 MNHNS, CDR2 SASEGT. The CDR3 protein is CAGSSLLSTDTQYF. CDR3 nucleotide sequence: TGTGCCGGGTCGAGCCTCCTTAGCACAGATACGCAGTATTTT.

The rearrangement links TRBV12-3 or TRBV12-4 to TRBJ1-2, with a tentative D call TRBD1 (5 bases). V was clipped by 5 bases and J by 4 bases, with 17 bases between them. This CDR3 has 15 residues. The CDR3 is CASSPQGPGVYGYTF. The DNA for the CDR3 is TGTGCCAGCAGTCCGCAGGGACCTGGGGTCTATGGCTACACCTTC.

This clonotype was found a few times. This chain connects TRBV29-1 to TRBJ1-2, with 7 bases aligning to TRBD1. The V gene's germline CDR1 is SQVTM and CDR2 ANQGSEA. The J segment lost 3 bases and the V segment lost 6 bases, leaving 4 bases of the junction unmatched. The CDR3 runs to 12 residues. The DNA for the CDR3 is TGCAGCGTGACAGGGCAGGACTATGGCTACACCTTC. Translated, it gives CSVTGQDYGYTF.

This clonotype is labeled as medium-sized (0.01 to 0.1%). The genes are TRBV5-6 and TRBJ1-2, with TRBD1 as a possible D gene (5 bases). Germline V gives CDR1 SGHDT, CDR2 YYEEEE. V was pared by 4 bases and J by 0 bases, with 7 bases between. This CDR3 comprises 13 residues. The CDR3 DNA follows: TGTGCCAGCAGCCCGACAGCTAACTATGGCTACACCTTC. Encoded protein: CASSPTANYGYTF.

This chain joins TRBV7-2 and TRBJ2-7; D not certain. The ends were cut back, 5 bases at V and 4 bases at J, with 18 bases in the middle. The length of the CDR3 is 15 residues. The germline V gene encodes CDR1 SGHTA and CDR2 FQGNSA. CDR3 in amino acids: CASSDEGLPLYEQYF. The CDR3 nucleotides are TGTGCCAGCAGCGACGAAGGTCTCCCTTTATACGAGCAGTACTTC.

The J gene is TRBJ2-2, the V gene TRBV5-1; 7 nucleotides line up with TRBD1. V shed 4 bases, J shed 6 bases, and the junction held 12 bases outside the gene matches. Germline CDR1 and CDR2: SGHRS and YFSETQ. This CDR3 contains 16 residues. The CDR3 is CASSLQQGRAAGELFF. CDR3 in DNA: TGCGCCAGCAGCCTGCAACAGGGGCGCGCCGCCGGGGAGCTGTTTTTT.

This chain links TRBV27 with TRBJ2-6; D ambiguous. Germline values: CDR1 MNHEY, CDR2 SMNVEV (reference sequence). V lost 5 bases to trimming and J lost 0 bases, with 5 bases between them. This CDR3 is 14 amino acids long. The CDR3 reads CASSSGSGANVLTF. DNA of the CDR3: TGTGCCAGCAGTAGTGGCTCTGGGGCCAACGTCCTGACTTTC.

This clonotype was seen more than once but under ten times. The J gene is TRBJ2-7, the V gene TRBV6-6, with D possibly matching TRBD2 (6 bases). The germline V gene encodes CDR1 MNHNY and CDR2 SVGAGI (reference sequence). The CDR3 has 12 amino acids. Trimming left V 6 bases short and J 1 base short, with 7 bases between. CDR3: CASRGTSYEQYF. The CDR3 DNA is TGTGCCAGCAGAGGGACTTCCTACGAGCAGTACTTC.